The 28 T cell receptor beta chains in this list originate from one sample, sequenced in a study of monozygotic twins with inflammatory bowel disease. TCRdb re-called the 5' RACE reads; one entry per CDR3 protein, DNA not given. Its table lists around 220,000 distinct CDR3 sequences. Sequencing input: blood. These receptors originate from a human donor with ulcerative colitis or Crohn's disease, or a healthy co-twin of an affected twin (not recorded which).

This sequence joins TRBV7-9 and TRBJ2-3; TCRdb names TRBD1, which stays unverified in the absence of DNA. This CDR3 region has 13 residues. CDR1 and CDR2 (germline): SEHNR, FQNEAQ (reference sequence). CDR3 amino acids: CASSFFGGDTQYF.

V and J are TRBV12-3 or TRBV12-4 and TRBJ2-1. This CDR3 has 12 residues. The CDR3 protein is CATTVGDNEQFF.

The J gene is TRBJ2-7, the V gene TRBV12-3 or TRBV12-4. The CDR3 is made up of 14 amino acids. CDR3 region: CASSRGQGPYEQYF.

The chain has TRBV3-1 and TRBJ2-2; TCRdb designates TRBD2, a call that cannot be tested without DNA. This CDR3 spans 15 amino acids. Germline assignment: CDR1 LGHDT and CDR2 YNNKEL (reference sequence). CDR3 in amino acids: CASSQRDFNTGELFF.

This chain connects TRBV5-8 to TRBJ1-1; the TCRdb call, TRBD1, lacks DNA for checking. The CDR3 has 18 residues. Germline loops: CDR1 SGHTS, CDR2 YDEGEE. CDR3 protein: CASSLDTGTVFMNTEAFF.

The CDR3 spells CASRDRGAQETQYF. The chain employs TRBV6-1 and TRBJ2-5; TCRdb reports TRBD1, a call that lacks DNA to check it against. The length of the CDR3 is 14 residues. Per the germline V gene, CDR1 is MNHNS and CDR2 is SASEGT.

The chain has TRBV7-2 and TRBJ2-1; TCRdb gives TRBD1 as the D gene, but with no DNA this cannot be confirmed. The CDR3 contains 14 residues. The germline CDR1 and CDR2 sequences are SGHTA and FQGNSA. The CDR3 sequence: CASSKYQGDHEQFF.

This chain uses TRBV18 with TRBJ2-7; the D gene TCRdb calls, TRBD1, cannot be checked with no DNA. This CDR3 has 14 amino acids. The germline V gene encodes CDR1 KGHSH and CDR2 LQKENI. The CDR3 region is CASSRGAATYEQYF.

The rearrangement uses TRBV20-1 and TRBJ2-1; TCRdb gives TRBD2 as the D gene, but with no DNA this cannot be confirmed. This CDR3 is 14 amino acids long. Germline CDR1 and CDR2: DFQATT and SNEGSKA (reference sequence). CDR3 region: CSARSSGGNNEQFF.

This rearrangement joins TRBV10-3 to TRBJ2-1; TCRdb lists TRBD2, though no DNA is available to test this call. CDR3 length: 15 amino acids. CDR1 ENHRY and CDR2 SYGVKD come from the germline V gene. The CDR3 here is CAISESVSGGDEQFF.

This rearrangement joins TRBV7-8 to TRBJ2-5; TCRdb selects TRBD2, and the lack of DNA leaves this call unchecked. The germline CDR1 and CDR2 sequences are SGHVS and FQNEAQ. This CDR3 has 15 residues. CDR3 region: CASSLGLANEETQYF. Complete variable domain (other parts from reference TRBV7-8 and TRBJ2-5): GAGVSQSPRYKVAKRGQDVALRCDPISGHVSLFWYQQALGQGPEFLTYFQNEAQLDKSGLPSDRFFAERPEGSVSTLKIQRTQQEDSAVYLCASSLGLANEETQYFGPGTRLLVL.

The chain links TRBV5-6 to TRBJ2-7; the TRBD1 assignment by TCRdb is unverifiable without DNA. The V gene's germline CDR1 is SGHDT and CDR2 YYEEEE. The CDR3 has 13 residues. CDR3 protein: CASSWGERYEQYF.

V and J are TRBV7-2 and TRBJ2-3. Germline CDR1 SGHTA, CDR2 FQGNSA. The CDR3 totals 12 residues. CDR3 sequence reads: CASSLWGDTQYF.

The V and J genes are TRBV7-2 and TRBJ2-3; the D gene TCRdb calls, TRBD2, cannot be checked with no DNA. The CDR3 loop spans 16 amino acids. From germline, CDR1 is SGHTA and CDR2 FQGNSA. The CDR3 loop is CASNSIAVRSTDTQYF.

The J gene is TRBJ2-5, the V gene TRBV7-2; TCRdb selects TRBD2, and the lack of DNA leaves this call unchecked. The CDR3 loop spans 16 amino acids. In germline, CDR1 is SGHTA, CDR2 FQGNSA. The CDR3 protein is CASSPNRLAAGETQYF. Filled out from reference TRBV7-2 and TRBJ2-5, the complete variable domain reads GAGVSQSPSNKVTEKGKDVELRCDPISGHTALYWYRQSLGQGLEFLIYFQGNSAPDKSGLPSDRFSAERTGGSVSTLTIQRTQQEDSAVYLCASSPNRLAAGETQYFGPGTRLLVL.

The chain joins TRBV6-5 to TRBJ2-5; TCRdb selects TRBD2, and the lack of DNA leaves this call unchecked. CDR1 MNHEY and CDR2 SVGAGI come from the germline V gene. The CDR3 is 13 residues long. CDR3 protein: CASSYGGSKTQYF.

This sequence joins TRBV12-3 or TRBV12-4 and TRBJ2-7; TCRdb outputs TRBD2, but without DNA this stays unchecked. This CDR3 is 16 amino acids long. CDR3 residues: CASSPGGALPRGEQYF.

The CDR3 protein is CSARHPAGELFF. This sequence joins TRBV20-1 and TRBJ2-2. The CDR3 is 12 residues long. Germline-derived CDR1 and CDR2 are DFQATT and SNEGSKA (reference sequence).

V usage is TRBV28 and J usage is TRBJ1-5; TCRdb lists TRBD1, though no DNA is available to test this call. Germline CDR1 MDHEN, CDR2 SYDVKM. The CDR3 runs to 13 residues. The CDR3 sequence is CASSWGGKQPQHF.

The chain is built from TRBV9 and TRBJ1-6; TCRdb gives TRBD1 as the D gene, but with no DNA this cannot be confirmed. The germline gives CDR1 SGDLS, CDR2 YYNGEE. The CDR3 sequence is 14 residues long. The CDR3 spells CASRQDADNSPLHF.

V and J are TRBV5-1 and TRBJ2-2; with no DNA, the TCRdb D assignment of TRBD1 cannot be verified. Per germline, CDR1 SGHRS and CDR2 YFSETQ. This CDR3 region has 15 residues. The CDR3 is CASSWGTANTGELFF.

The rearrangement links TRBV7-9 to TRBJ1-2. CDR3 length: 11 residues. Per germline, CDR1 SEHNR and CDR2 FQNEAQ (reference sequence). The CDR3 protein is CASSFHDGYTF.

This rearrangement joins TRBV29-1 to TRBJ2-7; TCRdb proposes TRBD2, but this gene call is untestable without DNA. The germline gives CDR1 SQVTM, CDR2 ANQGSEA. The CDR3 is made up of 16 amino acids. The CDR3 is CSAASRLGGLRDEQYF.

This sequence joins TRBV7-6 and TRBJ2-7. Per the germline V gene, CDR1 is SGHVS and CDR2 is FNYEAQ. This CDR3 has 13 residues. The CDR3 reads CASSLRFSYEQYF. Filled out from reference TRBV7-6 and TRBJ2-7, the complete variable domain reads GAGVSQSPRYKVTKRGQDVALRCDPISGHVSLYWYRQALGQGPEFLTYFNYEAQQDKSGLPNDRFSAERPEGSISTLTIQRTEQRDSAMYRCASSLRFSYEQYFGPGTRLTVT.

This chain joins TRBV28 and TRBJ2-7; the TCRdb call, TRBD1, lacks DNA for checking. The CDR3 consists of 15 residues. Germline V gives CDR1 MDHEN, CDR2 SYDVKM. The CDR3 protein is CASSEVGGGSHEQYF.

This chain links TRBV7-2 with TRBJ1-2; without DNA, the TCRdb call of TRBD1 cannot be checked. The CDR3 runs to 15 residues. Germline CDR1 and CDR2: SGHTA and FQGNSA. CDR3 region: CASSAFGTGGSGYTF.

The CDR3 sequence: CASSYSGYTSSGNTIYF. The V and J genes are TRBV6-5 and TRBJ1-3. Germline-derived CDR1 and CDR2 are MNHEY and SVGAGI. The CDR3 has 17 amino acids.

V usage is TRBV20-1 and J usage is TRBJ2-3; TCRdb names TRBD1, which stays unverified in the absence of DNA. The germline gives CDR1 DFQATT, CDR2 SNEGSKA (reference sequence). This CDR3 is 14 amino acids long. The CDR3 sequence: CSASGTFGTDTQYF.